Listed below are T cell receptor beta chains from one sample, sequenced in a study of MAIT cells during Salmonella Paratyphi A infection. Each CDR3 protein gets one entry after TCRdb re-called the 5' RACE reads with MiXCR. The sample lists 600 or so distinct CDR3 sequences, approximately 33% seen once, with approximately 25% in the top ten. The sample was MAIT cells from PBMCs, taken at the middle sampling point of the challenge study. The receptors here all came from a person aged 18 to 69 who was deliberately infected with Salmonella Paratyphi A in a paratyphoid fever challenge study. Both conserved end residues are part of each CDR3. Fields, in order: clone size, V gene, CDR3 protein. Not every row has a clone size; where given, it reads once, few, many or a size class.

size: .; V: TRBV9; CDR3: CASSVAEHGELFF
size: large; V: TRBV24-1; CDR3: CATRNTGGHTEAFF
size: few; V: TRBV20-1; CDR3: CSARGDREYEQYF
size: hyperexpanded; V: TRBV20-1; CDR3: CSAPLGNTEAFF
size: once; V: TRBV6-1; CDR3: CASSPDSNQPQHF
size: large; V: TRBV20-1; CDR3: CSARERENEQFF
size: medium-sized; V: TRBV20-1; CDR3: CSARWRDNEQFF
size: few; V: TRBV19; CDR3: CASTRGNTEAFF
size: .; V: TRBV10-3; CDR3: CAILHPGESYEQYF
size: large; V: TRBV10-2; CDR3: CASSPSADRGGGELFF
size: medium-sized; V: TRBV24-1; CDR3: CATSDLGQETDTQYF
size: few; V: TRBV13; CDR3: CASSFRLAGGPGSGANVLTF
size: large; V: TRBV20-1; CDR3: CSASLASAIPNEQFF
size: large; V: TRBV6-4; CDR3: CASSQQGAGGSGELFF
size: few; V: TRBV29-1; CDR3: CSVDDGLNQAEQYF
size: large; V: TRBV20-1; CDR3: CSARDTTSAYNEQFF
size: .; V: TRBV6-4; CDR3: CASSSRGGTDTEAFF
size: .; V: TRBV20-1; CDR3: CSFSESSYEQYF
size: large; V: TRBV28; CDR3: CASSSGTGDNSPLHF
size: medium-sized; V: TRBV20-1; CDR3: CSAASLGHTEAFF
size: .; V: TRBV6-1; CDR3: CASSAIEPGQVSTEAFF
size: medium-sized; V: TRBV20-1; CDR3: CSARGPDRVSYGYTF
size: .; V: TRBV20-1; CDR3: CSANPGTSSYNEQFF
size: large; V: TRBV10-2; CDR3: CASSESAEYNEQFF
size: medium-sized; V: TRBV20-1; CDR3: CSTQRGNTEAFF